These T cell receptor beta chains were read from a single sample in a study of shared clonotypes between healthy human individuals. Repertoires were generated with immunoSEQ multiplex PCR, while TCRdb's copy carries only in-frame clones and drops some. This repertoire shows approximately 980,000 clones, roughly 72% found once; its top ten account for over 1.3%. Sequences were obtained from memory CD4+ T cells sorted from blood. These receptors all come from a man aged 18-30 years in good health. The CDR3 runs from the conserved cysteine through the conserved F or W. A D gene is named only where the DNA matches it firmly. Where a row states a size, it is once, few, many or the class of an expanded clone; other rows omit it.

D: TRBD2
V: TRBV2
size: -
J: TRBJ2-1
CDR3: CASSESSGGANEQFF

D: -
V: TRBV5-4
size: -
J: TRBJ1-4
CDR3: CASSVEGEEKLFF

D: -
V: TRBV10-2
size: -
J: TRBJ2-5
CDR3: CASTVRGKETQYF

D: -
V: TRBV30
size: few
J: TRBJ1-1
CDR3: CAWSEIALNTEAFF

D: TRBD2
V: TRBV13
size: once
J: TRBJ2-1
CDR3: CASSLMGVGLAANEQFF

D: -
V: TRBV28
size: -
J: TRBJ2-6
CDR3: CASHRASGANVLTF

D: -
V: TRBV28
size: -
J: TRBJ2-4
CDR3: CASSLIPNIQYF

D: TRBD2
V: TRBV29-1
size: few
J: TRBJ2-1
CDR3: CSVERTSKFF

D: -
V: TRBV28
size: -
J: TRBJ2-4
CDR3: CASSPIPGAGKNIQYF

D: TRBD1
V: TRBV10-1
size: -
J: TRBJ2-2
CDR3: CASSDRGVTGELFF

D: -
V: TRBV12-5
size: -
J: TRBJ2-2
CDR3: CASGLQGTSGELFF

D: -
V: TRBV14
size: few
J: TRBJ1-6
CDR3: CASRPLGRDDSPLHF

D: TRBD1
V: TRBV2
size: -
J: TRBJ2-7
CDR3: CASTAGQATYEQYF

D: -
V: TRBV4-1
size: -
J: TRBJ1-3
CDR3: CASSLDLGTIYF

D: -
V: TRBV19
size: -
J: TRBJ2-2
CDR3: CASSIPTINTGELFF

D: -
V: TRBV7-8
size: -
J: TRBJ2-7
CDR3: CASSLGQSEQYF

D: -
V: TRBV30
size: few
J: TRBJ1-5
CDR3: CAWSVKGGSNQPQHF

D: -
V: TRBV5-4
size: -
J: TRBJ2-5
CDR3: CASSDQRAEETQYF

D: -
V: TRBV11-2
size: once
J: TRBJ1-1
CDR3: CASSIRQNTEAFF

D: -
V: TRBV10-3
size: -
J: TRBJ1-1
CDR3: CAITPGGATEAFF

D: TRBD1
V: TRBV11-2
size: -
J: TRBJ2-7
CDR3: CASSHTLQGGPYEQYF

D: -
V: TRBV5-1
size: -
J: TRBJ2-5
CDR3: CASSLLTGPQETQYF

D: TRBD2
V: TRBV10-3
size: -
J: TRBJ2-7
CDR3: CAIRTTVGGSYEQYF

D: -
V: TRBV29-1
size: -
J: TRBJ2-1
CDR3: CSVEESRGNEQFF

D: TRBD1
V: TRBV30
size: -
J: TRBJ2-5
CDR3: CAWRKGQGYETQYF

D: -
V: TRBV15
size: -
J: TRBJ2-6
CDR3: CATSRELQAGANVLTF

D: -
V: TRBV5-6
size: -
J: TRBJ1-1
CDR3: CASSSGGRINTEAFF

D: TRBD1
V: TRBV7-6
size: -
J: TRBJ1-3
CDR3: CASSLVYIGQGSVDSGNTIYF

D: -
V: TRBV29-1
size: -
J: TRBJ2-7
CDR3: CSVSRGYEQYF

D: TRBD2
V: TRBV5-6
size: -
J: TRBJ2-3
CDR3: CASSYYSGVGDTQYF

D: -
V: TRBV30
size: few
J: TRBJ1-2
CDR3: CAWRRPWGYTF

D: TRBD2
V: TRBV7-2
size: many
J: TRBJ2-3
CDR3: CASSSTSGRTDTQYF

D: -
V: TRBV10-3
size: -
J: TRBJ1-6
CDR3: CATQPGPIHSPLHF

D: TRBD2
V: TRBV30
size: -
J: TRBJ2-2
CDR3: CAWRDRGRVNTGELFF

D: -
V: TRBV10-2
size: -
J: TRBJ1-4
CDR3: CASSGRQSATNEKLFF

D: -
V: TRBV6-6
size: -
J: TRBJ2-1
CDR3: CASSHGGTDSYNEQFF

D: TRBD1
V: TRBV19
size: -
J: TRBJ1-5
CDR3: CASVATGGNQPQHF

D: -
V: TRBV27
size: -
J: TRBJ1-5
CDR3: CASSPIYYNQPQHF

D: -
V: TRBV6-1
size: -
J: TRBJ2-7
CDR3: CASSVDFQYEQYF

D: -
V: TRBV9
size: -
J: TRBJ2-7
CDR3: CASSVAAGDVYEQYF

D: TRBD2
V: TRBV7-9
size: -
J: TRBJ2-1
CDR3: CASSPPGISGAYNEQFF

D: TRBD2
V: TRBV19
size: -
J: TRBJ2-5
CDR3: CASSIGGGKGETQYF

D: -
V: TRBV6-1
size: -
J: TRBJ2-1
CDR3: CASSRDGGNNEQFF

D: TRBD1
V: TRBV6-6
size: -
J: TRBJ1-5
CDR3: CASSQTGGYQPQHF

D: TRBD2
V: TRBV6-4
size: -
J: TRBJ2-3
CDR3: CASSKTSGVPDTQYF

D: TRBD1
V: TRBV5-5
size: -
J: TRBJ2-7
CDR3: CASSQRGQGLTYEQYF

D: -
V: TRBV19
size: -
J: TRBJ2-7
CDR3: CASSIGVESYEQYF

D: TRBD1
V: TRBV5-8
size: -
J: TRBJ1-1
CDR3: CASSPDRGTEAFF

D: TRBD1
V: TRBV7-9
size: -
J: TRBJ1-1
CDR3: CASSSRDRNTEAFF

D: TRBD1
V: TRBV10-3
size: -
J: TRBJ1-2
CDR3: CAIPTGTGDSYGYTF

D: -
V: TRBV6-1
size: -
J: TRBJ2-7
CDR3: CASSDRGTWNEQYF

D: -
V: TRBV2
size: -
J: TRBJ2-2
CDR3: CASRGIPVSNTGELFF

D: TRBD1
V: TRBV30
size: few
J: TRBJ1-3
CDR3: CAWSVQGGSGNTIYF